What follows is one TCR beta chain and its context. Its antigen is unknown. The CDR3 has 14 residues. V lost 5 bases, J lost 6 bases, and 5 bases stayed unmatched. The germline CDR1 and CDR2 sequences are MNHNY and SVGAGI (reference sequence). This sample is drawn from a study of graft-versus-host responses after intestinal transplantation. Study results and caveats: Allograft clonal ratios (graft-versus-host to host-versus-graft) were high in patients who had graft-donor T cell macrochimerism.

Repertoires were generated with immunoSEQ multiplex PCR, while TCRdb's copy carries only in-frame clones and drops some. The sample includes under 90,000 clones, approximately 90% seen only once; the top ten take 0.3% to 0.35%. Here the sequenced sample was unstimulated CD4+ T cells sorted from spleen or lymph node cells, taken before transplant. The sequence came from a human donor who was the organ donor for an intestinal transplant. This chain uses TRBV6-6 with TRBJ1-2; TRBD1 agrees at 11 bases. CDR3 sequence reads: CASSDGTGGDGYTF. Here the CDR3 DNA reads TGTGCCAGCAGTGACGGGACAGGGGGAGATGGCTACACCTTC.